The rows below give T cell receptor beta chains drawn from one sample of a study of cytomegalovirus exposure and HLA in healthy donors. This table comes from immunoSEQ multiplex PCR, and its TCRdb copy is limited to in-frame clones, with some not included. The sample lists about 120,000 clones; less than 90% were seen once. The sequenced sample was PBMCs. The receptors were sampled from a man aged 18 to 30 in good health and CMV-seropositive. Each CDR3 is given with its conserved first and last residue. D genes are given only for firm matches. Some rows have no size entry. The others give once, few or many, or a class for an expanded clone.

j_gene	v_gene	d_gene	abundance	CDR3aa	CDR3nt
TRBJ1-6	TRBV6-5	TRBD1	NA	CASSYPIGQGIPPLHF	TGTGCCAGCAGTTACCCCATAGGACAGGGGATCCCACCCCTCCACTTT
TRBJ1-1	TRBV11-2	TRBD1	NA	CASSPGRGSEAFF	TGTGCCAGCAGCCCCGGCAGGGGGTCTGAAGCTTTCTTT
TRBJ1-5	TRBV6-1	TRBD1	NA	CASSEVEGQGNQPQHF	TGTGCCAGCAGTGAAGTCGAAGGACAGGGCAATCAGCCCCAGCATTTT
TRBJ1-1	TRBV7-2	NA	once	CASSPWGENTEAFF	TGTGCCAGCAGCCCCTGGGGGGAGAACACTGAAGCTTTCTTT
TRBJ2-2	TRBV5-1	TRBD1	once	CASRSQGASGELFF	TGCGCCAGCCGCTCACAGGGGGCATCCGGGGAGCTGTTTTTT
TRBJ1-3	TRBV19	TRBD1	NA	CASRRDRSSGNTIYF	TGTGCCAGTAGAAGGGACAGGAGCTCTGGAAACACCATATATTTT
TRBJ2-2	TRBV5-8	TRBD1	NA	CASSWGTASNTGELFF	TGTGCCAGCAGCTGGGGGACAGCTTCGAACACCGGGGAGCTGTTTTTT
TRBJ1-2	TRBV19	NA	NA	CASVSGTTNYGYTF	TGTGCCAGTGTTTCCGGGACAACCAACTATGGCTACACCTTC
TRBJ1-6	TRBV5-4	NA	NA	CASSSGGDSPLHF	TGTGCCAGCAGCTCGGGGGGGGATTCACCCCTCCACTTT
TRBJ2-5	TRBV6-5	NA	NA	CASSPGPQETQYF	TGTGCCAGCAGTCCGGGTCCCCAAGAGACCCAGTACTTC
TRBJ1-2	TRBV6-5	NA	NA	CASSFGPDTYGYTF	TGTGCCAGCAGCTTTGGACCGGACACCTATGGCTACACCTTC
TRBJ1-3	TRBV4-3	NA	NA	CASSQALTGTSGNTIYF	TGCGCCAGCAGCCAGGCTCTGACAGGTACCTCTGGAAACACCATATATTTT